This T cell receptor beta chain stems from a study of T cell responses to AZD1222 COVID-19 vaccine. Findings and limits, study-wide: Among spike-specific TCRs, nearly half reportedly target unmutated variant regions. Spike was spanned by vaccine-associated CD4 TCRs, which were dominant at 160-218 and 743-854. Every sample of the repertoires postdated the peak T cell response.

The trim removed 4 bases at V and 6 bases at J, leaving 2 bases unmatched. Germline CDR1 and CDR2: SQVTM and ANQGSEA. This CDR3 spans 11 amino acids. Pooling was applied to second doses at about 4 or about 12 weeks. Only one count was recorded for this clone. Antigen specificity is unknown. TCRdb's table, derived via immunoSEQ multiplex PCR, lists solely in-frame clones and lacks some. The sample yields over 130,000 clones, over 75% seen once. This TCR came from an adult who received the AZD1222 COVID-19 vaccine. Material: peripheral blood, obtained 28 days after the second AZD1222 dose. The chain carries TRBV29-1 and TRBJ1-1; TRBD1 matches at 7 bases. CDR3 loop: CSVAGQAEAFF. Written as DNA, the CDR3 is TGCAGCGTTGCCGGACAGGCTGAAGCTTTCTTT. Variable domain in full (rest from reference TRBV29-1 and TRBJ1-1): SAVISQKPSRDICQRGTSLTIQCQVDSQVTMMFWYRQQPGQSLTLIATANQGSEATYESGFVIDKFPISRPNLTFSTLTVSNMSPEDSSIYLCSVAGQAEAFFGQGTRLTVV.